The 28 T cell receptor beta chains given below trace back to one sample, sequenced in a study of T cell changes during pregnancy in multiple sclerosis (dated by TCRdb to about 2019). Library construction relied on the immunoSEQ multiplex PCR assay. TCRdb took this table from immuneACCESS and kept in-frame rearrangements with V and J called. Such tables lack part of the clones; where checked against another copy, unresolved V genes explain under half of the gap, and the rest is unexplained. The sample records 55,000 to 70,000 clones, approximately 91% of which are singletons. The biggest ten clones account for over 0.25% of the sample. Sequences were derived from CD4+ T cells from peripheral blood mononuclear cells, sampled after pregnancy. These receptors came from a female donor with multiple sclerosis, enrolled in a pregnancy study.

This rearrangement joins TRBV10-3 to TRBJ2-7; TRBD2 agrees at 10 bases. The CDR3 runs to 14 residues. Losses at the gene ends were 5 bases for V and 5 bases for J; bases not matched to a gene: 6. CDR1 and CDR2 from the germline V gene are ENHRY and SYGVKD. This chain's CDR3 is CAISTAGGVDEQYF. As DNA, the CDR3 is TGTGCCATCAGTACAGCGGGGGGGGTCGACGAGCAGTACTTC.

This clone has just one count. The genes are TRBV2 and TRBJ1-1, with D possibly matching TRBD1 (5 bases). CDR1 and CDR2 (germline): SNHLY, FYNNEI. This CDR3 has 14 amino acids. V was pared by 0 bases and J by 4 bases, with 9 bases between. The CDR3 sequence is CASSEAWGGTEAFF. CDR3 bases: TGTGCCAGCAGTGAAGCGTGGGGGGGCACTGAAGCTTTCTTT.

This clone was observed a single time. CDR3 loop: CASRLGQGVNQPQHF. The CDR3 bases are TGTGCCAGCAGGCTGGGACAGGGAGTCAATCAGCCCCAGCATTTT. The chain has TRBV6-1 and TRBJ1-5, with TRBD1 identical over 9 bases. The germline V gene has CDR1 MNHNS and CDR2 SASEGT. CDR3 length equals 15 residues. Trimming took 6 bases from V and 3 from J; bases not matched to a gene: 6.

This chain connects TRBV6-1 to TRBJ2-3, with 8 nucleotides matching TRBD1. The CDR3 has 15 residues. V was clipped by 3 bases and J by 1 base; unmatched bases: 3. Germline loops: CDR1 MNHNS, CDR2 SASEGT. CDR3 region: CASSETGVGTDTQYF. The DNA for the CDR3 is TGTGCCAGCAGTGAGACAGGGGTCGGCACAGATACGCAGTATTTT.

The chain joins TRBV5-6 to TRBJ2-2; possible D gene TRBD2, 6 bases. The germline V gene has CDR1 SGHDT and CDR2 YYEEEE. The CDR3 has 15 amino acids. V was shortened by 4 bases and J by 5 bases, with 15 bases between the two germline ends. The CDR3 DNA reads TGTGCCAGCAGCCCGGACCGACTAGATACCGGGGAGCTGTTTTTT. This codes for CASSPDRLDTGELFF.

The rearrangement joins TRBV2 to TRBJ1-2, with 9 bases that match TRBD1. Germline CDR1 SNHLY, CDR2 FYNNEI. J was trimmed by 7 bases and V by 5 bases; bases with no gene match: 5. The CDR3 is 13 residues long. The CDR3 nucleotides read TGTGCCAGCAGTCTGACAGGGGGATTTGGCTACACCTTC. This encodes CASSLTGGFGYTF.

The CDR3 nucleotides read TGTGCCAGCGCATATCCTAGCGGGAGGAACACCGGGGAGCTGTTTTTT. This sequence encodes CASAYPSGRNTGELFF. The genes are TRBV2 and TRBJ2-2; 10 bases are a match to TRBD2. CDR3 size: 16 residues. Germline CDR1 is SNHLY and CDR2 is FYNNEI. V lost 8 bases to trimming and J lost 1 base; unmatched junction nucleotides: 7.

The chain is built from TRBV4-1 and TRBJ2-7; D may be TRBD1 (6 bases). The CDR3 is made up of 15 amino acids. Trimming cost V 4 bases and J 3 bases, with 16 bases left between them. Germline CDR1 MGHRA, CDR2 YSYEKL. Here the CDR3 reads CASSPGDTRIYEQYF. The CDR3 DNA follows: TGCGCCAGCAGCCCAGGGGACACCAGAATCTACGAGCAGTACTTC.

J is TRBJ1-1 and V is TRBV28, with TRBD1 matching 9 bases. The length of the CDR3 is 15 residues. Germline V gives CDR1 MDHEN, CDR2 SYDVKM. V lost 2 bases to trimming and J lost 1 base; unmatched junction nucleotides: 2. CDR3 DNA sequence: TGTGCCAGCAGTTTAGAGGGACAGGGGAACACTGAAGCTTTCTTT. This gives the protein CASSLEGQGNTEAFF.

This clone has a handful of counts. The V call is TRBV6-6, the J call TRBJ1-6, with D possibly matching TRBD1 (6 bases). V lost 6 bases to trimming and J lost 4 bases, with 13 bases between them. The CDR3 sequence is 15 residues long. CDR1 is MNHNY, CDR2 SVGAGI, per germline (reference sequence). CDR3 bases: TGTGCCAGCAGGCAGGGGCTTCAATATAATTCACCCCTCCACTTT. Protein product: CASRQGLQYNSPLHF.

The chain uses TRBV19 and TRBJ1-4, with a tentative D call TRBD1 (6 bases). V was clipped by 10 bases and J by 3 bases, with 18 bases between them. CDR1 and CDR2 from the germline V gene are LNHDA and SQIVND (reference sequence). There are 15 residues in the CDR3. The CDR3 DNA is TGTGCCACCCGATCAAGACAGGTCTCTAATGAAAAACTGTTTTTT. Translated, it gives CATRSRQVSNEKLFF.

The CDR3 here is CATYGQANYGYTF. In DNA form, the CDR3 reads TGTGCCACGTATGGACAGGCTAACTATGGCTACACCTTC. The J gene is TRBJ1-2, the V gene TRBV6-5, with 7 bases fitting TRBD1. V trimming: 10 bases; J trimming: 0 bases; junction bases outside the gene matches: 5. The V gene's germline CDR1 is MNHEY and CDR2 SVGAGI. The CDR3 is 13 amino acids.

V and J are TRBV5-4 and TRBJ2-1; 10 bases match TRBD2. The CDR3 sequence is 16 residues long. CDR1 and CDR2 from the germline V gene are SGHNT and YYREEE (reference sequence). V lost 1 base and J lost 5; bases outside the gene matches: 6. CDR3 nucleotide sequence: TGTGCCAGCAGCTTGCGGCTAGCGGGAGTGGACAATGAGCAGTTCTTC. Encoded protein: CASSLRLAGVDNEQFF.

The gene calls are TRBV5-1 and TRBJ2-3, with D perhaps TRBD2 (6 bases). The CDR3 is 17 amino acids. With 0 bases removed from V and 2 bases from J, the gap between germline ends came to 16 bases. Germline loops: CDR1 SGHRS, CDR2 YFSETQ. Written as DNA, the CDR3 is TGCGCCAGCAGCTTGGTTGCGGGGACGCCCACCACAGATACGCAGTATTTT. Protein: CASSLVAGTPTTDTQYF.

This clone was detected only a few times. The rearrangement uses TRBV19 and TRBJ2-5, with 7 nucleotides matching TRBD2. Trimming removed 5 bases from V and 4 bases from J; junction bases left unmatched: 10. The CDR3 sequence is 15 residues long. Germline values: CDR1 LNHDA, CDR2 SQIVND (reference sequence). CDR3 DNA sequence: TGTGCCAGTAGTCCCCAAGAAGCGGGGAGAGAGACCCAGTACTTC. Protein: CASSPQEAGRETQYF.

The chain links TRBV7-8 to TRBJ2-7, with D perhaps TRBD2 (6 bases). Deletions cut 5 bases from V and 3 bases from J, with 8 bases between. The length of the CDR3 is 12 residues. Germline V gene sequence: CDR1 SGHVS, CDR2 FQNEAQ. CDR3 region: CASSRGNYEQYF. The CDR3 DNA is TGTGCCAGCAGCCGGGGGAACTACGAGCAGTACTTC.

The CDR3: CASRQGGNEQFF. CDR3 in DNA: TGTGCCAGCAGACAGGGGGGGAATGAGCAGTTCTTC. The chain is built from TRBV2 and TRBJ2-1; possibly TRBD1 for D (8 bases). This CDR3 is 12 amino acids long. The V end lost 6 bases, the J end lost 7 bases, and 10 bases lay between the germline ends. Germline-derived CDR1 and CDR2 are SNHLY and FYNNEI.

This clone occurred once. V and J are TRBV23-1 and TRBJ2-2, with TRBD1 matching 9 bases. TRBV23-1 is classed as an ORF, of uncertain function. CDR3 length: 18 amino acids. V gave up 3 bases and J gave up 3 bases; unmatched junction bases: 11. Written as DNA, the CDR3 is TGCGCCAGCAGTCACCCCGGACGGGACAGGGTGGACACCGGGGAGCTGTTTTTT. This gives the protein CASSHPGRDRVDTGELFF.

The chain is built from TRBV27 and TRBJ2-1; D is unresolved. The CDR3 sequence is 14 residues long. Trimming cost V 0 bases and J 6 bases, with 9 bases left between them. CDR1 is MNHEY and CDR2 is SMNVEV in the germline V gene (reference sequence). Written as DNA, the CDR3 is TGTGCCAGCAGTTTATCGGGCGAAATCAATGAGCAGTTCTTC. Translated, it gives CASSLSGEINEQFF.

J is TRBJ2-3 and V is TRBV6-1; 13 bases agree with TRBD2. The CDR3 extends over 16 amino acids. The ends lost 4 bases at V and 2 bases at J; junction bases unmatched: 3. Germline CDR1 MNHNS, CDR2 SASEGT. This CDR3 reads CASSVGLAGDTDTQYF. In DNA form, the CDR3 reads TGTGCCAGCAGTGTTGGACTAGCGGGGGACACAGATACGCAGTATTTT.

The chain combines TRBV18 with TRBJ1-1; maybe TRBD1 (5 bases). The germline CDR1 and CDR2 sequences are KGHSH and LQKENI. The CDR3 has 14 residues. With 3 bases removed from V and 0 bases from J, the gap between germline ends came to 8 bases. The chain's CDR3 is CASSPTVLNTEAFF. As DNA, the CDR3 is TGTGCCAGCTCACCGACAGTGTTGAACACTGAAGCTTTCTTT.

This clone was detected a few times. The chain employs TRBV27 and TRBJ2-3; D gene ambiguous. CDR3 length: 13 amino acids. V was clipped by 6 bases and J by 2 bases, with 9 bases between them. The germline V gene has CDR1 MNHEY and CDR2 SMNVEV (reference sequence). The CDR3 region is CASRTPFTDTQYF. CDR3 sequence (DNA): TGTGCCAGCAGAACTCCATTCACAGATACGCAGTATTTT.

For the CDR3, the DNA is TGTGCCAGCAGCTTGTTGGGAGGCGGGGAGACCCAGTACTTC. Encoded protein: CASSLLGGGETQYF. The chain recombines TRBV5-4 with TRBJ2-5, with D possibly being TRBD2 (6 bases). Germline-derived CDR1 and CDR2 are SGHNT and YYREEE (reference sequence). V was shortened by 1 base and J by 5 bases, with 12 bases between the two germline ends. The CDR3 covers 14 residues. Looking up the rest from reference TRBV5-4 and TRBJ2-5 gives the full variable domain: ETGVTQSPTHLIKTRGQQVTLRCSSQSGHNTVSWYQQALGQGPQFIFQYYREEENGRGNFPPRFSGLQFPNYSSELNVNALELDDSALYLCASSLLGGGETQYFGPGTRLLVL.

Here the CDR3 reads CAWSTQGWAEAFF. The CDR3 bases are TGTGCCTGGAGCACCCAGGGATGGGCTGAAGCTTTCTTT. The chain joins TRBV30 to TRBJ1-1; D may be TRBD1 (5 bases). CDR1 is GTSNPN and CDR2 is SVGIG in the germline V gene (reference sequence). CDR3 length equals 13 residues. The germline V and J ends were trimmed by 3 bases and 6 bases, with 14 bases remaining between them. Drawing the rest from reference TRBV30 and TRBJ1-1, the complete variable domain is SQTIHQWPATLVQPVGSPLSLECTVEGTSNPNLYWYRQAAGRGLQLLFYSVGIGQISSEVPQNLSASRPQDRQFILSSKKLLLSDSGFYLCAWSTQGWAEAFFGQGTRLTVV.

This chain joins TRBV9 and TRBJ2-1; TRBD2 matches at 7 bases. Trimming removed 0 bases from V and 3 bases from J; junction bases left unmatched: 3. This CDR3 region has 15 residues. Looked up from germline, CDR1 is SGDLS and CDR2 is YYNGEE. The CDR3 region is CASSVDGGIYNEQFF. The CDR3 region has the DNA TGTGCCAGCAGCGTAGACGGGGGGATCTACAATGAGCAGTTCTTC. Combining the CDR3 with reference TRBV9 and TRBJ2-1 gives the whole variable domain DSGVTQTPKHLITATGQRVTLRCSPRSGDLSVYWYQQSLDQGLQFLIQYYNGEERAKGNILERFSAQQFPDLHSELNLSSLELGDSALYFCASSVDGGIYNEQFFGPGTRLTVL.

The CDR3 DNA sequence: TGTGCCAGCTCACCAGTGGAGTACTATGGCTACACCTTC. This codes for CASSPVEYYGYTF. This chain joins TRBV18 and TRBJ1-2; unclear D gene. The CDR3 has 13 residues. V dropped 2 bases and J dropped 3 bases, with 7 bases sitting between them. Germline CDR1 is KGHSH and CDR2 is LQKENI.

The chain employs TRBV5-6 and TRBJ2-7; 9 bases line up with TRBD1. The CDR3 covers 14 residues. V trimming: 0 bases; J trimming: 6 bases; junction bases outside the gene matches: 4. The germline V gene encodes CDR1 SGHDT and CDR2 YYEEEE. CDR3 bases: TGTGCCAGCAGCTTGGCCGCGACAGGGGGCGAGCAGTACTTC. As protein: CASSLAATGGEQYF.

This clone was counted a single time. The chain joins TRBV25-1 to TRBJ1-6, with D perhaps matching TRBD1 (5 bases). Germline values: CDR1 MGHDK, CDR2 SYGVNS. Trimming pared 2 bases from V and 13 bases from J, leaving 15 bases between. This CDR3 region has 14 residues. CDR3 sequence: CASSEGGGFQPLHF. The DNA of the CDR3 is TGTGCCAGCAGTGAAGGGGGAGGTTTCCAGCCCCTCCACTTT.